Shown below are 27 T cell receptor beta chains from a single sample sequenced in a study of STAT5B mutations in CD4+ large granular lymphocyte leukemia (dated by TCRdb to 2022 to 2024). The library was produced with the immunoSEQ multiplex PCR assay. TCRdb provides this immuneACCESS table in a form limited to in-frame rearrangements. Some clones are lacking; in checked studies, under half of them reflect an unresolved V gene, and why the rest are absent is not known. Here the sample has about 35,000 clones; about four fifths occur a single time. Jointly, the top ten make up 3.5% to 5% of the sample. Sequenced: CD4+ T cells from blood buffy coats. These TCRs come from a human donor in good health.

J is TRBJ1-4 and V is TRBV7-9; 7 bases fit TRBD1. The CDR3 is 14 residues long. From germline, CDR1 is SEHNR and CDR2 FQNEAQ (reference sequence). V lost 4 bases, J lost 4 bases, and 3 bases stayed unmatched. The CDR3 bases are TGTGCCAGCAGCTACAGGGGACTTAATGAAAAACTGTTTTTT. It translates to CASSYRGLNEKLFF.

The CDR3 region is CASSYKTGGGSYEQYF. CDR3 in DNA: TGTGCCAGCAGTTACAAGACAGGGGGAGGATCCTACGAGCAGTACTTC. The chain employs TRBV27 and TRBJ2-7; TRBD1 aligns across 9 bases. This CDR3 region has 16 residues. CDR1 and CDR2 from the germline V gene are MNHEY and SMNVEV (reference sequence). V was clipped by 4 bases and J by 1 base; unmatched bases: 8.

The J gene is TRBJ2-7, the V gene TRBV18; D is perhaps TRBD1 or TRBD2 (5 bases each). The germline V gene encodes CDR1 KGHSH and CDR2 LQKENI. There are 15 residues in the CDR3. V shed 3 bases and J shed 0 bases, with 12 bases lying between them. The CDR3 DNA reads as TGTGCCAGCTCACCCGGGGCCGCAGGCTCCTACGAGCAGTACTTC. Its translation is CASSPGAAGSYEQYF.

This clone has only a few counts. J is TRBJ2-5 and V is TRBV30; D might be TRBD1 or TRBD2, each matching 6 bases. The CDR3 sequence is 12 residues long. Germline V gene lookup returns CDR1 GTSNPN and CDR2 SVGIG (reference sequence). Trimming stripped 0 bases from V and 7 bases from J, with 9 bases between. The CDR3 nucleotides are TGTGCCTGGAGTGTCGGAGGGGGGACCCAGTACTTC. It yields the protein CAWSVGGGTQYF.

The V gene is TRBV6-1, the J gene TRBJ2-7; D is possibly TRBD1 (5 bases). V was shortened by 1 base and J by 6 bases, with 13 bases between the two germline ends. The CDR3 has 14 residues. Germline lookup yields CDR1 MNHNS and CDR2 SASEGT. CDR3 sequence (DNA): TGTGCCAGCAGTGAAGGGGCAGGGTATATCGAGCAGTACTTC. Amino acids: CASSEGAGYIEQYF.

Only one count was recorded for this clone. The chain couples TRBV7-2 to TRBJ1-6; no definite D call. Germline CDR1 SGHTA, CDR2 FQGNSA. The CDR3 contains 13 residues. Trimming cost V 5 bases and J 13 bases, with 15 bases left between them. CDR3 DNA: TGTGCCAGCAGCCTCCAGGTCCAGCCTCCCCTCCACTTT. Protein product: CASSLQVQPPLHF.

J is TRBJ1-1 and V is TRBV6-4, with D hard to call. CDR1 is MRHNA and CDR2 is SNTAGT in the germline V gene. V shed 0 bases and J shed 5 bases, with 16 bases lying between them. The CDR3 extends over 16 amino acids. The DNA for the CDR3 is TGTGCCAGCAGTGACTCGAATCGGGGTACAGAGACTGAAGCTTTCTTT. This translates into CASSDSNRGTETEAFF.

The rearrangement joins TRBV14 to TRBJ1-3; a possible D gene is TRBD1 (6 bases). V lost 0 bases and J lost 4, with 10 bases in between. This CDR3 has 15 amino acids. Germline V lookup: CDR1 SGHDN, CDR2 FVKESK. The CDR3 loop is CASSQDWGAGNTIYF. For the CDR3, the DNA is TGTGCCAGCAGCCAAGATTGGGGGGCCGGAAACACCATATATTTT.

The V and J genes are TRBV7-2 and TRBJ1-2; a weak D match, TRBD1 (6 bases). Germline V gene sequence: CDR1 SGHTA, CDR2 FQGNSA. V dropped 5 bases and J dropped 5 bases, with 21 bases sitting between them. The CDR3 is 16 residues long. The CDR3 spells CASSPGGGLGGYGYTF. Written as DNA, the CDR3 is TGTGCCAGCAGCCCCGGTGGGGGGCTCGGGGGGTATGGCTACACCTTC.

The CDR3 reads CASSLVPPTGNNQETQYF. Written as DNA, the CDR3 is TGCGCCAGCAGCTTGGTGCCCCCAACAGGGAACAACCAAGAGACCCAGTACTTC. The rearrangement links TRBV5-1 to TRBJ2-5, with a tentative D call TRBD1 (6 bases). V was trimmed by 0 bases and J by 0 bases, leaving 18 bases between them. The CDR3 loop spans 18 amino acids. Germline V gene sequence: CDR1 SGHRS, CDR2 YFSETQ.

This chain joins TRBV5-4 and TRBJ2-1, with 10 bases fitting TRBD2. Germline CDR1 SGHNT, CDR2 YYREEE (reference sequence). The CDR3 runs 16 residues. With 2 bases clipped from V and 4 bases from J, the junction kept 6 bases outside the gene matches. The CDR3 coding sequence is TGTGCCAGCAGCTTCGGAGTACTAGCGGGATACAATGAGCAGTTCTTC. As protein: CASSFGVLAGYNEQFF.

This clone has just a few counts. The CDR3 DNA follows: TGTGCCTGGAGTGTAATCTACGGATGGTCTCTCGTGAACACCATATATTTT. It specifies CAWSVIYGWSLVNTIYF. This rearrangement joins TRBV30 to TRBJ1-3; no clear D. This CDR3 comprises 17 residues. In germline, CDR1 is GTSNPN, CDR2 SVGIG (reference sequence). The germline V and J ends were trimmed by 0 bases and 7 bases, with 22 bases remaining between them.

The CDR3 loop is CASSTRDRATEAFF. Written as DNA, the CDR3 is TGTGCCAGCAGTACCCGGGACAGGGCTACTGAAGCTTTCTTT. The J gene is TRBJ1-1, the V gene TRBV6-5; 9 bases line up with TRBD1. With 5 bases clipped from V and 5 bases from J, the junction kept 6 bases outside the gene matches. This CDR3 has 14 amino acids. Germline V lookup: CDR1 MNHEY, CDR2 SVGAGI.

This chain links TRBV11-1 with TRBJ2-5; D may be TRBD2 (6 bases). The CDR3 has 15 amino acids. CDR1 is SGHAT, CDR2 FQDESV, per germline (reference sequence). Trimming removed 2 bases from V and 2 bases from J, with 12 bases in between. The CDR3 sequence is CASSLRRGEQETQYF. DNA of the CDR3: TGTGCCAGCAGCTTACGGAGGGGTGAACAAGAGACCCAGTACTTC.

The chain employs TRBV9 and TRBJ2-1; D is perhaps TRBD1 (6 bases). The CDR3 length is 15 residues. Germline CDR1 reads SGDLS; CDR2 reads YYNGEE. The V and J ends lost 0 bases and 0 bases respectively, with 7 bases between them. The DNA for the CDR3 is TGTGCCAGCAGCGTAGGGGGGCGCTCCTACAATGAGCAGTTCTTC. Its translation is CASSVGGRSYNEQFF.

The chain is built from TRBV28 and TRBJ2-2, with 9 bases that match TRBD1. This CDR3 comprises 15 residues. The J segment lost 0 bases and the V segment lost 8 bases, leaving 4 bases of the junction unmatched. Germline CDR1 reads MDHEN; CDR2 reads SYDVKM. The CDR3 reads CASVRQGANTGELFF. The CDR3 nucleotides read TGTGCCAGCGTCAGACAGGGGGCGAACACCGGGGAGCTGTTTTTT. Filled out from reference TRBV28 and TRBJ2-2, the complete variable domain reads DVKVTQSSRYLVKRTGEKVFLECVQDMDHENMFWYRQDPGLGLRLIYFSYDVKMKEKGDIPEGYSVSREKKERFSLILESASTNQTSMYLCASVRQGANTGELFFGEGSRLTVL.

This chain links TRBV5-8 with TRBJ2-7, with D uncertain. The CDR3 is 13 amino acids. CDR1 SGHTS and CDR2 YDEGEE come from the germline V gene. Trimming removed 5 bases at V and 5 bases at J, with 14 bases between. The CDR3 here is CASSLIGFDEQYF. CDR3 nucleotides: TGTGCCAGCAGTCTGATAGGTTTCGACGAGCAGTACTTC.

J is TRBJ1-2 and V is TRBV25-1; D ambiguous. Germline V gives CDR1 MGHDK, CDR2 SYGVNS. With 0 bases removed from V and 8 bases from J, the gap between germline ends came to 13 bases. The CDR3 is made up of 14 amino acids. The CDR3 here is CASSEYSRGHGYTF. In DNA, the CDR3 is TGTGCCAGCAGTGAATATTCCAGAGGGCACGGCTACACCTTC.

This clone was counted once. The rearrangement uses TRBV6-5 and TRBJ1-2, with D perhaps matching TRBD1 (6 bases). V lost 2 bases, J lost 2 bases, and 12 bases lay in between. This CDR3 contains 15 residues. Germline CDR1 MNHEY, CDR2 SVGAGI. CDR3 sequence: CASSYGGRANYGYTF. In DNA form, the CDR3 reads TGTGCCAGCAGTTACGGGGGCAGGGCCAACTATGGCTACACCTTC.

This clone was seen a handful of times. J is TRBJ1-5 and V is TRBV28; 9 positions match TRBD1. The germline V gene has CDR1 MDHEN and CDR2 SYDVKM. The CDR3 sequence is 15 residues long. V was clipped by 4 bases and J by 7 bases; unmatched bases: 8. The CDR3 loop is CASSSRTGEAQPQHF. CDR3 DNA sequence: TGTGCCAGCAGTTCGCGGACAGGGGAAGCGCAGCCCCAGCATTTT.

The CDR3 protein is CASSLGFMTYTEAFF. The CDR3 DNA reads TGTGCCAGCAGCTTAGGGTTTATGACATACACTGAAGCTTTCTTT. V and J are TRBV7-2 and TRBJ1-1; no clear D. The germline gives CDR1 SGHTA, CDR2 FQGNSA. CDR3 length: 15 residues. V was trimmed by 1 base and J by 3 bases, leaving 12 bases between them.

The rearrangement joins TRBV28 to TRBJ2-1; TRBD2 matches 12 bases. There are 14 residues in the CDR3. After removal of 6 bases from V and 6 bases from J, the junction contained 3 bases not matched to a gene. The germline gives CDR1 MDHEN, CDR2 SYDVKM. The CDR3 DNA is TGTGCCAGCAGCTGGACTAGCGGGATCAATGAGCAGTTCTTC. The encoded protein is CASSWTSGINEQFF.

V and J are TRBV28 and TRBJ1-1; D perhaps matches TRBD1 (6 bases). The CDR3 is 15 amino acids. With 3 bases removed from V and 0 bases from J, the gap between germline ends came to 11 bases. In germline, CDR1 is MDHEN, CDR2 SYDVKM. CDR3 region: CASSFLDRMNTEAFF. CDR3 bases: TGTGCCAGCAGTTTTTTGGACAGAATGAACACTGAAGCTTTCTTT.

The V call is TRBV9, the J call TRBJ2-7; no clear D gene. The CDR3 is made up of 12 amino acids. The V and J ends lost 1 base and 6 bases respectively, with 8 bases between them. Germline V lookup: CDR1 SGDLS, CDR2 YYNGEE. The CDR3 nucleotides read TGTGCCAGCAGCGTAACCGGTAGCGAGCAGTACTTC. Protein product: CASSVTGSEQYF.

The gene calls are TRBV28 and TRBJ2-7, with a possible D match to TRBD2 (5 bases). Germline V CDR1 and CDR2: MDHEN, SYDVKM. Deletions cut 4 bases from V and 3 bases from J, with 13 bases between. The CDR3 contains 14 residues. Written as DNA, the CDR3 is TGTGCCAGCAGTTCCGGACTGCGTAACTACGAGCAGTACTTC. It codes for CASSSGLRNYEQYF.

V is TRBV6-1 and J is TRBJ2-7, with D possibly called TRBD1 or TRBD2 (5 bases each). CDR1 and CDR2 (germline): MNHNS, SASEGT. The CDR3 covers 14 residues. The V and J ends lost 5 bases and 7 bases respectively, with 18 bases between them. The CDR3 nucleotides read TGTGCCAGCAGTAACCATTGGGACCCCTGGGAGCAGTACTTC. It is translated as CASSNHWDPWEQYF.

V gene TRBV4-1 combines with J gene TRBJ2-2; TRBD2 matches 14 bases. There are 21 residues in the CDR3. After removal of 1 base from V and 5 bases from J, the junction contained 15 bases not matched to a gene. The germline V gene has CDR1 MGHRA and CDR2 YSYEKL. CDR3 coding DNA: TGCGCCAGCAGCCAAGGTGGGCTGGGTATGGGACTAGCGGGAGAAACCGGGGAGCTGTTTTTT. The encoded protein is CASSQGGLGMGLAGETGELFF.